Presented here are 13 T cell receptor beta chains from one specimen sequenced in a study of blood T cell repertoires in COVID-19. The method was immunoSEQ multiplex PCR; TCRdb's version includes in-frame clones alone and lacks a portion of them. Among approximately 400,000 clones listed, approximately 80% were seen once. Sample: peripheral blood. These receptors were obtained from a human donor with acute or convalescent COVID-19. The donor label of this sample is uncertain.

The rearrangement joins TRBV27 to TRBJ2-2, with no clear D. The CDR3 extends over 15 amino acids. With 2 bases removed from V and 4 bases from J, the gap between germline ends came to 11 bases. The V gene's germline CDR1 is MNHEY and CDR2 SMNVEV (reference sequence). The CDR3 loop reads CASSLDGRSTGELFF. The DNA of the CDR3 is TGTGCCAGCAGTTTAGATGGTAGGAGCACCGGGGAGCTGTTTTTT.

This rearrangement joins TRBV4-1 to TRBJ2-3; the D gene is possibly TRBD2 (5 bases). V lost 3 bases to trimming and J lost 0 bases, with 28 bases between them. The CDR3 runs to 21 residues. Germline V gene sequence: CDR1 MGHRA, CDR2 YSYEKL. The CDR3 protein is CASSHPRGRGSRLISTDTQYF. CDR3 DNA: TGCGCCAGCAGCCATCCCCGAGGCCGGGGATCTCGTCTTATTAGCACAGATACGCAGTATTTT.

The V and J genes are TRBV4-1 and TRBJ1-1, with D tentatively TRBD1 (5 bases). The V and J ends lost 0 bases and 5 bases respectively, with 13 bases between them. The germline gives CDR1 MGHRA, CDR2 YSYEKL. This CDR3 region has 15 residues. The CDR3 here is CASSQDRAGRTEAFF. The CDR3 region has the DNA TGCGCCAGCAGCCAAGATAGGGCAGGGCGAACTGAAGCTTTCTTT.

V is TRBV15 and J is TRBJ2-6; 11 bases line up with TRBD1. The CDR3 is 18 amino acids. V trimming: 0 bases; J trimming: 3 bases; junction bases outside the gene matches: 4. Germline loops: CDR1 LNHNV, CDR2 YYDKDF (reference sequence). The CDR3: CATSRDGQGAYGANVLTF. The CDR3 coding sequence is TGTGCCACCAGCAGAGATGGACAGGGGGCTTATGGGGCCAACGTCCTGACTTTC.

V and J are TRBV10-1 and TRBJ2-1; 10 nucleotides agree with TRBD2. The V and J ends lost 3 bases and 7 bases, in that order; junction bases with no gene match: 6. The CDR3 loop spans 15 amino acids. Per the germline V gene, CDR1 is WNHNN and CDR2 is SYGVQD (reference sequence). CDR3 sequence (DNA): TGCGCCAGCAGTGAAGGGACTAGCGATAGTAATGAGCAGTTCTTC. The encoded protein is CASSEGTSDSNEQFF.

This chain uses TRBV10-3 with TRBJ1-1; D gene ambiguous. Germline V gives CDR1 ENHRY, CDR2 SYGVKD. V was clipped by 4 bases and J by 4 bases, with 7 bases between them. This CDR3 has 12 amino acids. CDR3 coding DNA: TGTGCCATCAGTGTGGCGGGCACTGAAGCTTTCTTT. Translation gives CAISVAGTEAFF.

The chain carries TRBV5-6 and TRBJ2-2, with D tentatively TRBD2 (5 bases). Between the trimmed V and J ends, which lost 4 bases and 3 bases, there was a span of 16 bases. The length of the CDR3 is 16 residues. Germline V gene sequence: CDR1 SGHDT, CDR2 YYEEEE. As DNA, the CDR3 is TGTGCCAGCAGCCTGGGCCTAAGCGGTTACACCGGGGAGCTGTTTTTT. Encoded protein: CASSLGLSGYTGELFF.

This clone was seen only once. The chain links TRBV30 to TRBJ2-1; 7 nucleotides line up with TRBD2. Germline trimming cut 4 bases from V and 1 base from J; bases unmatched to any gene: 7. Germline CDR1 reads GTSNPN; CDR2 reads SVGIG (reference sequence). The CDR3 has 15 amino acids. The CDR3 sequence: CAWKWRGGSYNEQFF. CDR3 bases: TGTGCCTGGAAATGGAGGGGAGGGTCCTACAATGAGCAGTTCTTC.

V is TRBV30 and J is TRBJ2-1; 9 bases line up with TRBD1. The CDR3 extends over 14 amino acids. CDR1 and CDR2 from the germline V gene are GTSNPN and SVGIG (reference sequence). Trimming removed 3 bases from V and 8 bases from J; junction bases left unmatched: 8. CDR3 sequence: CAWRRGTGNDEQFF. In nucleotides, the CDR3 is TGTGCCTGGAGGCGAGGGACAGGGAATGATGAGCAGTTCTTC.

The genes are TRBV29-1 and TRBJ1-2, with D perhaps TRBD1 (6 bases). The length of the CDR3 is 11 residues. Trimming removed 4 bases from V and 8 bases from J, with 11 bases in between. Looked up from germline, CDR1 is SQVTM and CDR2 is ANQGSEA. CDR3 nucleotide sequence: TGCAGCGTTGCAGGGGCGGGCGGCTACACCTTC. Translation gives CSVAGAGGYTF.

The gene calls are TRBV28 and TRBJ1-1; tentatively, D is TRBD1 (6 bases). Trimming stripped 2 bases from V and 4 bases from J, with 11 bases between. Germline values: CDR1 MDHEN, CDR2 SYDVKM. The CDR3 totals 14 residues. The CDR3 DNA follows: TGTGCCAGCAGTTTAGTCAGGGGCCTCACTGAAGCTTTCTTT. This encodes CASSLVRGLTEAFF.

CDR3 region: CASSVEYSGNTIYF. As DNA, the CDR3 is TGTGCCAGCAGCGTGGAGTACTCTGGAAACACCATATATTTT. This chain links TRBV7-2 with TRBJ1-3; no firm D call. With 5 bases removed from V and 0 bases from J, the gap between germline ends came to 8 bases. The CDR3 is made up of 14 amino acids. Germline-derived CDR1 and CDR2 are SGHTA and FQGNSA.

The rearrangement joins TRBV6-5 to TRBJ1-1; 11 nucleotides match TRBD1. J was trimmed by 6 bases and V by 5 bases; bases with no gene match: 8. Per germline, CDR1 MNHEY and CDR2 SVGAGI. This CDR3 is 15 amino acids long. The CDR3 region has the DNA TGTGCCAGCAGTACCCTCGGACAGGGGGCCCCTGAAGCTTTCTTT. Amino acid sequence: CASSTLGQGAPEAFF.